This T cell receptor beta chain was captured by sequencing in a study of T cell responses to AZD1222 COVID-19 vaccine. Some clones are missing from TCRdb's copy, which holds only in-frame ones; the method was immunoSEQ multiplex PCR. Of 97,000 or so clones in the sample, 91% were seen once. The germline V and J ends were trimmed by 6 bases and 6 bases, with 14 bases remaining between them. Germline CDR1 MNHNY, CDR2 SVGAGI (reference sequence). This CDR3 spans 13 amino acids. The count of this clone is one. Its antigen is still unknown. The study, taken as a whole, reports: After the peak T cell response, and only then, were repertoires sampled.

The material was peripheral blood, obtained 28 days after the second AZD1222 dose. The chain employs TRBV6-6 and TRBJ1-2; D uncertain. The source of this sequence is an adult who received the AZD1222 COVID-19 vaccine. The DNA for the CDR3 is TGTGCCAGCAGCCCCGTGGATCGGCATGGCTACACCTTC. This translates into CASSPVDRHGYTF.